What follows are 16 T cell receptor beta chains derived from one specimen sequenced in a study of cytomegalovirus exposure and HLA in healthy donors. Repertoires were generated with immunoSEQ multiplex PCR, while TCRdb's copy carries only in-frame clones and drops some. Seen here are approximately 140,000 clones, roughly 86% observed once, and the top ten hold roughly 1.4%. The material sequenced was PBMCs. The receptor source for this set is a woman in her twenties or thirties in good health and CMV-seronegative.

The J gene is TRBJ1-5, the V gene TRBV5-1; D is ambiguous. Trimming shortened V by 4 bases and J by 5 bases, and 16 bases separated the two germline ends. Germline CDR1 is SGHRS and CDR2 is YFSETQ. The length of the CDR3 is 15 residues. CDR3: CASSPLGRLDQPQHF. The DNA of the CDR3 is TGCGCCAGCAGCCCCCTGGGGAGGTTGGATCAGCCCCAGCATTTT.

This chain joins TRBV2 and TRBJ2-3, with TRBD2 matching 13 bases. V lost 6 bases to trimming and J lost 10 bases; unmatched junction nucleotides: 4. The CDR3 extends over 13 amino acids. The germline V gene has CDR1 SNHLY and CDR2 FYNNEI. CDR3 residues: CASSWTSGGAQYF. The CDR3 DNA sequence: TGTGCCAGCAGCTGGACTAGCGGGGGTGCGCAGTATTTT. Combining the CDR3 with reference TRBV2 and TRBJ2-3 gives the whole variable domain EPEVTQTPSHQVTQMGQEVILRCVPISNHLYFYWYRQILGQKVEFLVSFYNNEISEKSEIFDDQFSVERPDGSNFTLKIRSTKLEDSAMYFCASSWTSGGAQYFGPGTRLTVL.

The chain joins TRBV6-5 to TRBJ1-5; D is uncertain. The CDR3 covers 13 residues. V was cut by 3 bases and J by 0 bases, with 3 bases left in between. Germline values: CDR1 MNHEY, CDR2 SVGAGI. The CDR3 sequence: CASSYNSNQPQHF. The CDR3 region has the DNA TGTGCCAGCAGTTATAATAGCAATCAGCCCCAGCATTTT.

J is TRBJ1-5 and V is TRBV19; TRBD1 agrees at 11 bases. CDR1 is LNHDA and CDR2 is SQIVND in the germline V gene (reference sequence). V dropped 1 base and J dropped 7; count of bases not matched to a gene: 6. This CDR3 has 16 amino acids. CDR3 in DNA: TGTGCCAGTAGTATAGGGGGGACAGGGGGTGAACAGCCCCAGCATTTT. Translated: CASSIGGTGGEQPQHF.

This clone was observed a few times. V is TRBV2 and J is TRBJ1-5; D gene ambiguous. The CDR3 totals 14 residues. Germline CDR1 and CDR2: SNHLY and FYNNEI. V was clipped by 5 bases and J by 5 bases, with 13 bases between them. The CDR3, as DNA: TGTGCCAGCAGTCAAGGAACATTGGATCAGCCCCAGCATTTT. Its translation: CASSQGTLDQPQHF.

The chain links TRBV6-5 to TRBJ1-6, with D tentatively TRBD1 (6 bases). The CDR3 loop spans 14 amino acids. Per germline, CDR1 MNHEY and CDR2 SVGAGI. Trimming removed 6 bases from V and 10 bases from J, with 16 bases in between. The CDR3 loop is CASRDTGSTSPLHF. CDR3 bases: TGTGCCAGCAGGGATACAGGGAGTACATCACCCCTCCACTTT.

This clone appeared a single time. The chain links TRBV4-2 to TRBJ2-6; D ambiguous. This CDR3 comprises 15 residues. Trimming took 1 base from V and 3 from J, leaving 7 bases between them. Germline assignment: CDR1 LGHNA and CDR2 YNFKEQ. CDR3 residues: CASSQVTVGANVLTF. The CDR3, as DNA: TGTGCCAGCAGCCAAGTTACGGTTGGGGCCAACGTCCTGACTTTC.

The chain employs TRBV2 and TRBJ2-7, with D tentatively TRBD1 (6 bases). Trimming removed 7 bases at V and 5 bases at J, with 15 bases between. CDR3 size: 13 residues. The germline CDR1 and CDR2 sequences are SNHLY and FYNNEI. CDR3 bases: TGTGCCAGCATCCGACAGGCTCCCCACGAGCAGTACTTC. Translation: CASIRQAPHEQYF.

This clone was recorded a few times. The rearrangement uses TRBV27 and TRBJ1-1; D call uncertain. The CDR3 consists of 13 residues. Germline V CDR1 and CDR2: MNHEY, SMNVEV (reference sequence). V was trimmed by 2 bases and J by 1 base, leaving 5 bases between them. CDR3 protein: CASSLKPNTEAFF. The CDR3 DNA reads TGTGCCAGCAGTTTAAAGCCGAACACTGAAGCTTTCTTT.

The chain combines TRBV30 with TRBJ2-7, with a possible D match to TRBD2 (7 bases). Germline loops: CDR1 GTSNPN, CDR2 SVGIG (reference sequence). The length of the CDR3 is 11 residues. Trimming took 4 bases from V and 13 from J, leaving 17 bases between them. The CDR3 DNA sequence: TGTGCCTGGACTTGGGGGGGCCGGCTATACTTC. This translates into CAWTWGGRLYF.

V and J are TRBV28 and TRBJ2-2, with D maybe TRBD1 (6 bases). The CDR3 covers 16 residues. The V gene's germline CDR1 is MDHEN and CDR2 SYDVKM. V lost 5 bases, J lost 6 bases, and 19 bases lay in between. CDR3 coding DNA: TGTGCCAGCAGTCCCTACCCACAGGGTTCTGCCGGGGAGCTGTTTTTT. Translating gives CASSPYPQGSAGELFF.

This clone was observed a single time. The J gene is TRBJ2-1, the V gene TRBV29-1; tentatively, D is TRBD2 (7 bases). Germline loops: CDR1 SQVTM, CDR2 ANQGSEA. V lost 1 base and J lost 0, with 13 bases in between. The CDR3 has 16 residues. Here the CDR3 reads CSVEVGRGGSYNEQFF. Written as DNA, the CDR3 is TGCAGCGTTGAAGTCGGTAGGGGGGGCTCCTACAATGAGCAGTTCTTC.

In its sample, this clone is medium-sized. The genes are TRBV6-4 and TRBJ2-3; 9 nucleotides align to TRBD2. V lost 4 bases to trimming and J lost 6 bases; unmatched junction nucleotides: 8. Germline-derived CDR1 and CDR2 are MRHNA and SNTAGT. The CDR3 loop spans 15 amino acids. CDR3 DNA: TGTGCCAGCAGTGCCTTAGCGGGGGCCGGGGATACGCAGTATTTT. Residues: CASSALAGAGDTQYF.

This clone came up many times. The V and J genes are TRBV7-7 and TRBJ2-5, with 8 bases matching TRBD1. V lost 6 bases to trimming and J lost 3 bases; unmatched junction nucleotides: 9. This CDR3 spans 15 amino acids. The germline CDR1 and CDR2 sequences are SSHAT and FNYEAQ (reference sequence). In DNA, the CDR3 is TGTGCCAGCAGTGCAGTCGGGACAGGAAAAGAGACCCAGTACTTC. Translated, it gives CASSAVGTGKETQYF.

This sequence joins TRBV4-2 and TRBJ2-1; 10 nucleotides align to TRBD2. V lost 1 base and J lost 8; bases outside the gene matches: 5. Germline V gives CDR1 LGHNA, CDR2 YNFKEQ. CDR3 length equals 15 residues. CDR3 in amino acids: CASSQALAGDYEQFF. CDR3 nucleotide sequence: TGTGCCAGCAGCCAAGCTCTAGCGGGGGATTATGAGCAGTTCTTC.

This clone appeared a few times. The chain is built from TRBV2 and TRBJ2-7; maybe TRBD1 (6 bases). V was cut by 9 bases and J by 3 bases, with 12 bases left in between. CDR1 and CDR2 (germline): SNHLY, FYNNEI. There are 12 residues in the CDR3. CDR3 sequence: CARGQSRYEQYF. The DNA of the CDR3 is TGTGCCAGAGGACAGTCCCGCTACGAGCAGTACTTC. Filled out from reference TRBV2 and TRBJ2-7, the complete variable domain reads EPEVTQTPSHQVTQMGQEVILRCVPISNHLYFYWYRQILGQKVEFLVSFYNNEISEKSEIFDDQFSVERPDGSNFTLKIRSTKLEDSAMYFCARGQSRYEQYFGPGTRLTVT.